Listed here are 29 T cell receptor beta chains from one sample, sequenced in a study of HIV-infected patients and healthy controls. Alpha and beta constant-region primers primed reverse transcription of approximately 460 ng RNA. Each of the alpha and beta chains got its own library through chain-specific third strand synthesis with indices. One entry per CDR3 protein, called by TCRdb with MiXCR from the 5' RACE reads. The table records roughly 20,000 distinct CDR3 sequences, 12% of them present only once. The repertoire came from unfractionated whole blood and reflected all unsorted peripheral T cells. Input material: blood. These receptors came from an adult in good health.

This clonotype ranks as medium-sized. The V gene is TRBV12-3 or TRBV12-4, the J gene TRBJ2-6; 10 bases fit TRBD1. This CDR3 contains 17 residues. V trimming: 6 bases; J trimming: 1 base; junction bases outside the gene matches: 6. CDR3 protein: CASRPGTGASGANVLTF. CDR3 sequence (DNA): TGTGCCAGCAGGCCGGGGACAGGGGCTTCTGGGGCCAACGTCCTGACTTTC.

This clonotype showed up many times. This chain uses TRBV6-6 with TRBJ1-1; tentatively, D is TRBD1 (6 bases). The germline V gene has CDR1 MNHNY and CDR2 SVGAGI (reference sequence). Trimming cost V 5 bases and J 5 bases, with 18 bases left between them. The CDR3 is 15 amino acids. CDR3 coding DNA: TGTGCCAGCAGTCCCTTGGGGGGGGCCGGGACTGAAGCTTTCTTT. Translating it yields CASSPLGGAGTEAFF.

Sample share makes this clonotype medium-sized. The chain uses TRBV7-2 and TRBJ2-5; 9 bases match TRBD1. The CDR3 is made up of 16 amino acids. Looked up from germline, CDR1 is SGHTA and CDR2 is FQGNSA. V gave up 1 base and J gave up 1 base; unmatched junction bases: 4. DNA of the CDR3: TGTGCCAGCAGCTTAGTACAGGGGGCTACCCAAGAGACCCAGTACTTC. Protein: CASSLVQGATQETQYF.

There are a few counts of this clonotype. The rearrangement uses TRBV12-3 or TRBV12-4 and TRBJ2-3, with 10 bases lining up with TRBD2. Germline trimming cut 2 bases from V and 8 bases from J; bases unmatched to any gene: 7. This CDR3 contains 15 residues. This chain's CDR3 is CASSLQAGGGATQYF. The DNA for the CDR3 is TGTGCCAGCAGTTTACAAGCGGGGGGGGGGGCTACGCAGTATTTT.

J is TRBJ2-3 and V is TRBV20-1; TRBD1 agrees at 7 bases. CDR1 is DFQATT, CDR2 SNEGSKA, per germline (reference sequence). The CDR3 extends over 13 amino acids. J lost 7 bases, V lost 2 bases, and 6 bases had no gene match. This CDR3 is CSARKTGQNTQYF. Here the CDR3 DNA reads TGCAGTGCTAGAAAGACAGGGCAAAATACGCAGTATTTT.

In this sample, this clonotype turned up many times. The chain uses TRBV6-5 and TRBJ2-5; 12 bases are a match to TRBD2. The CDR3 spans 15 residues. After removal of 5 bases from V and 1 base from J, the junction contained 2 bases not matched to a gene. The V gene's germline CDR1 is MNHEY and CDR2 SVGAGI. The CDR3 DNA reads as TGTGCCAGCAGTCTAGCGGGGGGGAGCCAAGAGACCCAGTACTTC. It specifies CASSLAGGSQETQYF.

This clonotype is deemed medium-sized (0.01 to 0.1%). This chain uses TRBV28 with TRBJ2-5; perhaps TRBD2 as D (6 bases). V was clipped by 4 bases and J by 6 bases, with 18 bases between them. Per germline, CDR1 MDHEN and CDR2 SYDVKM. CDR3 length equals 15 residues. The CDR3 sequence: CASSSSVTRGKTQYF. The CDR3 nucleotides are TGTGCCAGCAGTTCCTCCGTGACTAGGGGAAAGACCCAGTACTTC.

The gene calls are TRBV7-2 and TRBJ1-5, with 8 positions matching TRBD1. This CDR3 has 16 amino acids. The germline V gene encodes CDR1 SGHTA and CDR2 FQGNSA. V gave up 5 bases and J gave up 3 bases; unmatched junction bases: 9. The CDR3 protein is CASSKQDRALNQPQHF. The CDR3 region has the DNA TGTGCCAGCAGCAAACAGGACAGGGCCCTCAATCAGCCCCAGCATTTT. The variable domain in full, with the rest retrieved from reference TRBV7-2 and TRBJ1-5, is GAGVSQSPSNKVTEKGKDVELRCDPISGHTALYWYRQSLGQGLEFLIYFQGNSAPDKSGLPSDRFSAERTGGSVSTLTIQRTQQEDSAVYLCASSKQDRALNQPQHFGDGTRLSIL.

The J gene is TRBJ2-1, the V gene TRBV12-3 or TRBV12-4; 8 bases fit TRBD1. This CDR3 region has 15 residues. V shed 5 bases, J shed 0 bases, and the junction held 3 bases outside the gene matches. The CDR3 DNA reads TGTGCCAGCAGTACAACAGGGGGCTCCTACAATGAGCAGTTCTTC. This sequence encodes CASSTTGGSYNEQFF.

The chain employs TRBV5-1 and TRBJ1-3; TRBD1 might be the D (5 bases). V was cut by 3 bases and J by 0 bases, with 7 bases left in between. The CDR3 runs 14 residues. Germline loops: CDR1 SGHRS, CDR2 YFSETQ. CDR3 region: CASSSTVSGNTIYF. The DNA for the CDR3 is TGCGCCAGCAGCTCGACAGTCTCTGGAAACACCATATATTTT. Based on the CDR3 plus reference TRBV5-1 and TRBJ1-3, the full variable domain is KAGVTQTPRYLIKTRGQQVTLSCSPISGHRSVSWYQQTPGQGLQFLFEYFSETQRNKGNFPGRFSGRQFSNSRSEMNVSTLELGDSALYLCASSSTVSGNTIYFGEGSWLTVV.

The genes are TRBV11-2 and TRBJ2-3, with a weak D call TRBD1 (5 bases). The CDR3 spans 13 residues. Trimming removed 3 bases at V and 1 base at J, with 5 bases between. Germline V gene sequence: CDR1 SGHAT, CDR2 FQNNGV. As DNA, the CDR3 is TGTGCCAGCAGCTTCAGGGGCACAGATACGCAGTATTTT. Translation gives CASSFRGTDTQYF.

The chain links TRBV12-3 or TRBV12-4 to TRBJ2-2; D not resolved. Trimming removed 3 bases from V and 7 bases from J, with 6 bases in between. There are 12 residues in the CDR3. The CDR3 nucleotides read TGTGCCAGCAGTTTTTATAGCGGGGAGCTGTTTTTT. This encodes CASSFYSGELFF.

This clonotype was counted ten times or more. CDR3 bases: TGTGCCAGCCGGACTAGCGGGGGGTACCAAGAGACCCAGTACTTC. Translation gives CASRTSGGYQETQYF. The chain employs TRBV5-8 and TRBJ2-5; 14 nucleotides match TRBD2. Germline assignment: CDR1 SGHTS and CDR2 YDEGEE. The CDR3 is 15 residues long. Trimming at V came to 7 bases and at J to 0 bases, leaving 2 bases not matched to a gene.

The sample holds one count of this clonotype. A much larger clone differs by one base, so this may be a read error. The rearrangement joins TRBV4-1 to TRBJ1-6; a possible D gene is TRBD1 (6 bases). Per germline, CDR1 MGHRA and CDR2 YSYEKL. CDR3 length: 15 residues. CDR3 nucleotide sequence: TGCGCCAGCAGCCAAGATCCCAGGGGTAATTCACCCTTCCACTTT. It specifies CASSQDPRGNSPFHF.

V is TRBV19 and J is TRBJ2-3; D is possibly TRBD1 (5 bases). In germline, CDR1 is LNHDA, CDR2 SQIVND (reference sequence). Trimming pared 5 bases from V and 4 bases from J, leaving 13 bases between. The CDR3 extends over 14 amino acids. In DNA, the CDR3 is TGTGCCAGTAGTGGCCAGGGAAGCCCAGATACGCAGTATTTT. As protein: CASSGQGSPDTQYF.

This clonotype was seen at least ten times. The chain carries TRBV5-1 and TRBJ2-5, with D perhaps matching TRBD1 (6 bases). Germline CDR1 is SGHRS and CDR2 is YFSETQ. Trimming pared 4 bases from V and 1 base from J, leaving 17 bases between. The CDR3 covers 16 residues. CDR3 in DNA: TGCGCCAGCAGCCTAGGGCCTACAGGGACCCAAGAGACCCAGTACTTC. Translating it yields CASSLGPTGTQETQYF.

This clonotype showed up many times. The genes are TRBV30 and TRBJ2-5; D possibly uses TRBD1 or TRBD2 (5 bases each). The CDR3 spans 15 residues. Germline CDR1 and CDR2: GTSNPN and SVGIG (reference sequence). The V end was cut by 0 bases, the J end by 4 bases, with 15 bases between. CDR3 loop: CAWSVLGPGRETQYF. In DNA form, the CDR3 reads TGTGCCTGGAGTGTACTTGGGCCAGGGAGAGAGACCCAGTACTTC.

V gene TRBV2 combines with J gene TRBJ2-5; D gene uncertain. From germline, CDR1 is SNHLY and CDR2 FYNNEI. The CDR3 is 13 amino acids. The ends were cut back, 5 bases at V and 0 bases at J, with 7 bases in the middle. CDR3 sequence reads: CASSPEYQETQYF. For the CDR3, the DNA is TGTGCCAGCAGTCCAGAGTACCAAGAGACCCAGTACTTC.

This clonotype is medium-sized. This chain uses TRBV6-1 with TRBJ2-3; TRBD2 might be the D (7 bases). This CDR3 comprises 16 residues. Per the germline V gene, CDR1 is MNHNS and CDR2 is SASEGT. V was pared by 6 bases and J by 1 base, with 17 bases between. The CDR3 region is CASRAVLGGRTDTQYF. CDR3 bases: TGTGCCAGCAGGGCCGTTTTGGGGGGGCGCACAGATACGCAGTATTTT.

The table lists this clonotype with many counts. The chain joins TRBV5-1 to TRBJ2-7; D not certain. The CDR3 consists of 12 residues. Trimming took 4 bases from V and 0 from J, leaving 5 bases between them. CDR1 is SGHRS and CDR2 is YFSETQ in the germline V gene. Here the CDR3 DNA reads TGCGCCAGCAGCCCAAGCTCCTACGAGCAGTACTTC. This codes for CASSPSSYEQYF.

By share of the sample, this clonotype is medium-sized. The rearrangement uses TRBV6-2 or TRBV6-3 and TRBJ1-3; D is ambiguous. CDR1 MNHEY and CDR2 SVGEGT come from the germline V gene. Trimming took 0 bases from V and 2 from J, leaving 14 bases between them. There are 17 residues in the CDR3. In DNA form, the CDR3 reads TGTGCCAGCAGTTACTCCCGAGCGGTTGTCGCTGGAAACACCATATATTTT. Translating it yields CASSYSRAVVAGNTIYF.

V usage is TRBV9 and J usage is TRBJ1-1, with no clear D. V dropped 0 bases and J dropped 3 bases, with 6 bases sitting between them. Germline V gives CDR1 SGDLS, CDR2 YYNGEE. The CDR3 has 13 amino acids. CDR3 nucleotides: TGTGCCAGCAGCGTAGGGGGAGACACTGAAGCTTTCTTT. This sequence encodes CASSVGGDTEAFF. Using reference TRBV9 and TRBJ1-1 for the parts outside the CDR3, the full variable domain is DSGVTQTPKHLITATGQRVTLRCSPRSGDLSVYWYQQSLDQGLQFLIQYYNGEERAKGNILERFSAQQFPDLHSELNLSSLELGDSALYFCASSVGGDTEAFFGQGTRLTVV.

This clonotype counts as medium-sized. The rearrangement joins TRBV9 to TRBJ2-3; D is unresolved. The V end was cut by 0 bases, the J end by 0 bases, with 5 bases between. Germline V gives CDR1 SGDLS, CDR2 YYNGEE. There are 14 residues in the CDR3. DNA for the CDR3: TGTGCCAGCAGCGTAGTAGGGAGCACAGATACGCAGTATTTT. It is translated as CASSVVGSTDTQYF. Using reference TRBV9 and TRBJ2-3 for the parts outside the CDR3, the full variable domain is DSGVTQTPKHLITATGQRVTLRCSPRSGDLSVYWYQQSLDQGLQFLIQYYNGEERAKGNILERFSAQQFPDLHSELNLSSLELGDSALYFCASSVVGSTDTQYFGPGTRLTVL.

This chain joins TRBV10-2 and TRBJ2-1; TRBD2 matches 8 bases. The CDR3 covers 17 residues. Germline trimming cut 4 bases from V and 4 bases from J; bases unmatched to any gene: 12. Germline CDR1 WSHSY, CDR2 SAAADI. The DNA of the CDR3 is TGCGCCAGCAGTGCCTCCCGGGGGGGCAAAAAATACAATGAGCAGTTCTTC. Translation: CASSASRGGKKYNEQFF.

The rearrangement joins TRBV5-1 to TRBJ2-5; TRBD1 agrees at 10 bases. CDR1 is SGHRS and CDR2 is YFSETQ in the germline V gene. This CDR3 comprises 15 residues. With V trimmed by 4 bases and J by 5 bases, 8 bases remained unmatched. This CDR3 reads CASSPPDRGTETQYF. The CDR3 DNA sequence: TGCGCCAGCAGCCCTCCGGACAGGGGGACGGAGACCCAGTACTTC.

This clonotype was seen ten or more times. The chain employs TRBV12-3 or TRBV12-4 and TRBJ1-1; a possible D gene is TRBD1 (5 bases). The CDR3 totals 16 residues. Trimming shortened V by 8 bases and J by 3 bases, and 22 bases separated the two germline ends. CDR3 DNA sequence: TGTGCCAGCCTCTGGGGGTCAACCCTTCGGGACACTGAAGCTTTCTTT. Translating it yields CASLWGSTLRDTEAFF.

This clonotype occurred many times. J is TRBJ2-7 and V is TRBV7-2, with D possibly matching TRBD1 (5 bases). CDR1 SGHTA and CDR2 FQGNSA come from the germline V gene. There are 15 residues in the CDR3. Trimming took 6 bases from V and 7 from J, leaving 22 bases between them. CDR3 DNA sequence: TGTGCCAGCAGACTTTGGTCCCAGGGTGTGAGGGAGCAGTACTTC. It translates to CASRLWSQGVREQYF.

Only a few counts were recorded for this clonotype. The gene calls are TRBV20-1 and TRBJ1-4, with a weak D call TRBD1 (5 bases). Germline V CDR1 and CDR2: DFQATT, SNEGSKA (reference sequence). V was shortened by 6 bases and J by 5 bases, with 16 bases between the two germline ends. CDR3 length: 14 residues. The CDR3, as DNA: TGCAGTGCAGGGGTGGGTGGGGGAAATGAAAAACTGTTTTTT. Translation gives CSAGVGGGNEKLFF.

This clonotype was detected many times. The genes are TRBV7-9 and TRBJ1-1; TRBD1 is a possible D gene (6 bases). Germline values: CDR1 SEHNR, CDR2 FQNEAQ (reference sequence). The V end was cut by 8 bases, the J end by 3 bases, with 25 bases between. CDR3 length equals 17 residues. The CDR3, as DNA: TGTGCCAGCCGCCCAAATCTAAGGGGGAGGGTACACACTGAAGCTTTCTTT. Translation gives CASRPNLRGRVHTEAFF.